This T cell receptor beta chain was found in a study of identical twins (dated by TCRdb to the mid-2010s). As for the study more broadly: To test whether fetal clonotypes persist, this study deep-sequenced TCR alpha and beta repertoires from monozygotic twins, from unrelated adults of various ages, and from cord blood. To rule out contamination, the twin experiments were replicated at different times with different library preparation protocols. The paper as a whole reports these results and caveats: A weaker excess of twin sharing was found in beta out-of-frame sequences because the signal-to-noise ratio was lowered by fewer shared sequences. Abundant cord blood beta clonotypes carried fewer insertions; young adult naive repertoires showed a weaker similar trend, while memory repertoires showed none. Recombination models systematically underestimated out-of-frame TCR alpha sharing in monozygotic twins but agreed with sharing between unrelated individuals. Invariant T cells such as MAIT and iNKT could partly confound zero-insertion analyses, although diverse VJ usage argued against such confounding for most clonotypes. Because the same donors could not be followed over many years, the conclusions depended on cross-sectional statistical analysis. Compared with coincidental sharing between unrelated individuals, out-of-frame TCR alpha sequences shared between twins had an excess of sequences with low generation probability.

V and J are truncated by 7 bases and 6 bases respectively, leaving an intervening sequence of 16 bases. The CDR3, from cysteine to phenylalanine, totals 15 residues. The kept DNA is CDR3 alone, 45 bases in frame from the first base. CDR1 and CDR2 were assigned from the germline V gene as MNHNS and SASEGT. Every donor in the study was a healthy Caucasian. Three pairs of female monozygotic twins, all aged about 18 to 30 years, made up the twin cohort. Positive isolation kits from Invitrogen were used to isolate CD4+ and CD8+ T cell populations. Library prep was done by 5' RACE. Sequencing used an Illumina HiSeq 2000. A universal primer binding site was added through template switching, and the final cDNA carried a unique molecular identifier so that TCR cDNA molecules could be counted accurately. Specific primers in the conserved constant-segment region were used to synthesize first-strand cDNA for TCR alpha and beta chains. To control for contamination, each cDNA library was double barcoded with a SMART-Mk sample barcode plus Illumina barcodes. TruSeq adapter sequences along with Illumina sample barcodes were introduced in two successive PCR steps. The Illumina HiSeq platform was used with custom primers to sequence TCR alpha and beta cDNA libraries. The source study handled its data this way. Raw reads were processed with MiGEC to extract unique molecular identifiers, and MiXCR was used to determine CDR3 positions. Recombination models were inferred per individual with the repgenHMM and IGoR tools using an EM algorithm. The analysis of shared clonotypes was done with the tcR package in R, with sharing normalized by the product of cloneset sizes. Out-of-frame nonproductive sequences were analyzed to study raw recombination free of thymic and clonal selection effects. TCRdb ran its own pipeline on the public reads, namely fastp trimming at Q25 and MiXCR clone calling, and kept in-frame beta chains. Duplicate CDR3 protein sequences are folded into a single record with the most common DNA and genes. Here the V and J calls rest on TCRdb's processing, not on the authors' analysis. The sample includes 500,000 or so distinct CDR3 sequences, with 20% to 25% observed a single time. Of the sample, about 0.91% falls within the top ten clones.

There are a few counts of this clonotype. Its antigen is not yet known. The record has no base qualities; no much larger clone is one base away. These data were also reused for a study on T cells expressing NK-cell markers. Per that second paper: In sorted CD3+CD56+NKG2C+, CD3+CD56+NKG2C- and CD3+CD56-NKG2C+ T-cell subsets from roughly 8 donors, TCR beta-chain repertoires were profiled. Of the eight sequenced donors, seven were found to be HCMV-seropositive and one was found to be HCMV-seronegative. To restrict sorting to alphabetaTCR-expressing T cells, an anti-gammadeltaTCR antibody was added in several experiments. In more than 5 donors, the dominant CD3+CD56+NKG2C+ clonotypes ranked among the top 10 CD8+ clonotypes, making up about 1.0-7.5% of CD8+ T cells. Those dominant clonotypes were again the most abundant among CD3+CD56-NKG2C+ cells in a few donors, at about 25-60.1%. It remained unclear whether the expanded NKG2C-expressing T cell clones were specific for HCMV antigens. The eight sequenced donors were randomly selected healthy volunteers, three men and five women. A commercial ELISA kit detecting HCMV-specific IgG in serum was used to determine HCMV serostatus. Reads were demultiplexed and grouped by UMI with MIGEC, and clonotypes were assembled and quantified with MiTCR. Only TCR cDNA sequences supported by at least two reads were kept to exclude erroneous sequences. The tcR package was used for downstream repertoire analysis, and clonotypes were matched between fractions using CDR3 nucleotide sequence together with V segment. VDJmatch was used to annotate antigen specificity against VDJdb, with one amino acid substitution in CDR3 allowed.

This chain is built from TRBV6-1 and TRBJ1-6; the D gene lacks a confident call. The TCR comes from a woman under 30 in good health. Sequencing input: CD4+ T cells sorted from blood. The CDR3 reads CASKPPWGTNSPLHF. The bases read TGTGCCAGCAAGCCGCCCTGGGGTACTAATTCACCCCTCCACTTT.